Presented here are 13 T cell receptor beta chains from one specimen sequenced in a study of beta chain features in type 1 diabetes. The entirety of the isolated RNA underwent reverse transcription, so expressed TCRB transcripts were sequenced. Sequencing used immunoSEQ multiplex PCR; TCRdb keeps in-frame clones, though not all of them. Of 970,000 or so clones detected, about a sixth appear once; the ten largest clones hold around 0.02%. The sequenced material came from naive CD4+ T cells from blood. These receptors were collected from a woman under 30 in good health.

Only one count was recorded for this clone. V and J are TRBV30 and TRBJ2-7; D remains unclear. V was clipped by 0 bases and J by 3 bases, with 6 bases between them. The CDR3 runs to 12 residues. Germline CDR1 is GTSNPN and CDR2 is SVGIG (reference sequence). The CDR3 bases are TGTGCCTGGAGTGTTGCCCGCTACGAGCAGTACTTC. Protein sequence: CAWSVARYEQYF.

This clone was seen a handful of times. The V and J genes are TRBV15 and TRBJ2-3; 9 nucleotides match TRBD2. The CDR3 covers 16 residues. CDR1 and CDR2 from the germline V gene are LNHNV and YYDKDF (reference sequence). Trimming took 1 base from V and 2 from J; bases not matched to a gene: 4. The CDR3 DNA reads as TGTGCCACCAGCAGAGTACTAGCGGGTTCCACAGATACGCAGTATTTT. It encodes CATSRVLAGSTDTQYF.

The V and J genes are TRBV7-9 and TRBJ2-3, with 8 bases fitting TRBD2. The germline V gene has CDR1 SEHNR and CDR2 FQNEAQ (reference sequence). CDR3 size: 16 residues. The V and J ends lost 2 bases and 2 bases, in that order; junction bases with no gene match: 6. This CDR3 is CASSLWAGGHTDTQYF. The DNA for the CDR3 is TGTGCCAGCAGCTTATGGGCGGGAGGCCACACAGATACGCAGTATTTT. The variable domain in full, with the rest retrieved from reference TRBV7-9 and TRBJ2-3, is DTGVSQNPRHKITKRGQNVTFRCDPISEHNRLYWYRQTLGQGPEFLTYFQNEAQLEKSRLLSDRFSAERPKGSFSTLEIQRTEQGDSAMYLCASSLWAGGHTDTQYFGPGTRLTVL.

CDR3 in amino acids: CASSQPRASVYNEQFF. CDR3 DNA: TGTGCCAGCAGCCAACCGAGGGCTAGCGTGTACAATGAGCAGTTCTTC. The chain employs TRBV11-1 and TRBJ2-1; D might be TRBD2 (6 bases). The CDR3 contains 16 residues. Trimming left V 5 bases short and J 4 bases short, with 18 bases between. Germline V gives CDR1 SGHAT, CDR2 FQDESV (reference sequence).

The sample holds a few counts of this clone. The chain joins TRBV7-2 to TRBJ2-1; D is unresolved. Germline lookup yields CDR1 SGHTA and CDR2 FQGNSA. CDR3 length equals 14 residues. V dropped 5 bases and J dropped 0 bases, with 8 bases sitting between them. The CDR3 here is CASSPMGSYNEQFF. CDR3 in DNA: TGTGCCAGCAGCCCTATGGGCTCCTACAATGAGCAGTTCTTC. Full variable domain (remainder filled in from reference TRBV7-2 and TRBJ2-1): GAGVSQSPSNKVTEKGKDVELRCDPISGHTALYWYRQSLGQGLEFLIYFQGNSAPDKSGLPSDRFSAERTGGSVSTLTIQRTQQEDSAVYLCASSPMGSYNEQFFGPGTRLTVL.

The rearrangement links TRBV6-6 to TRBJ2-3; D possibly corresponds to TRBD2 (6 bases). Germline values: CDR1 MNHNY, CDR2 SVGAGI (reference sequence). The CDR3 runs to 13 residues. Trimming removed 7 bases at V and 7 bases at J, with 15 bases between. CDR3 protein: CASTWASEYTQYF. The CDR3 region has the DNA TGTGCCAGCACGTGGGCTAGCGAATATACGCAGTATTTT.

The gene calls are TRBV30 and TRBJ2-7; 7 nucleotides align to TRBD1. This CDR3 region has 15 residues. Germline V gene lookup returns CDR1 GTSNPN and CDR2 SVGIG (reference sequence). V lost 3 bases, J lost 3 bases, and 11 bases stayed unmatched. In DNA, the CDR3 is TGTGCCTGGAGAGCGAACGGGACAGAAAGCTACGAGCAGTACTTC. Protein product: CAWRANGTESYEQYF.

The sample holds a few counts of this clone. The chain carries TRBV29-1 and TRBJ2-7; the match to TRBD1 covers 7 bases. This CDR3 comprises 15 residues. CDR1 SQVTM and CDR2 ANQGSEA come from the germline V gene. V dropped 6 bases and J dropped 2; count of bases not matched to a gene: 13. The CDR3 loop reads CSVEFRDSTTYEQYF. CDR3 in DNA: TGCAGCGTCGAATTTCGGGACAGCACTACCTACGAGCAGTACTTC.

The V and J genes are TRBV29-1 and TRBJ2-3, with 8 bases that match TRBD2. Germline CDR1 SQVTM, CDR2 ANQGSEA. The CDR3 runs 14 residues. Trimming took 1 base from V and 6 from J; bases not matched to a gene: 6. In DNA form, the CDR3 reads TGCAGCGTTGAAGGACTAGCGCGGTCGGATACGCAGTATTTT. This codes for CSVEGLARSDTQYF.

The rearrangement joins TRBV5-4 to TRBJ2-1, with 10 bases aligning to TRBD2. CDR1 and CDR2 (germline): SGHNT, YYREEE (reference sequence). The V gene end was trimmed by 5 bases and the J gene end by 9 bases; junction bases not matched to a gene: 8. CDR3 length: 14 amino acids. Here the CDR3 reads CASRGTSEVGEQFF. In DNA form, the CDR3 reads TGTGCCAGCAGGGGGACTAGCGAGGTCGGTGAGCAGTTCTTC.

Remarks on this clone: Being one base from a much bigger clone, this may be a read error. The V gene is TRBV28, the J gene TRBJ2-3; D not certain. CDR1 MDHEN and CDR2 SYDVKM come from the germline V gene. This CDR3 region has 11 residues. Trimming pared 6 bases from V and 5 bases from J, leaving 6 bases between. CDR3 amino acids: CASSQRDTQYF. The DNA for the CDR3 is TGTGCCAGCAGCCAGAGAGATACGCAGTATTTT.

This clone has only a few counts. This chain uses TRBV29-1 with TRBJ1-2; D remains unclear. The ends were cut back, 7 bases at V and 0 bases at J, with 24 bases in the middle. Germline V gene lookup returns CDR1 SQVTM and CDR2 ANQGSEA. The CDR3 is 17 residues long. CDR3 protein: CSARTPSGRKTNYGYTF. For the CDR3, the DNA is TGCAGCGCCCGAACCCCCTCTGGACGGAAGACTAACTATGGCTACACCTTC.

A few counts support this clone. A much larger clone is a single base away; this may be a read error. The genes are TRBV7-2 and TRBJ2-6; the D is unclear. Germline values: CDR1 SGHTA, CDR2 FQGNSA. V gave up 6 bases and J gave up 0 bases, with 3 bases separating them. This CDR3 is built from 13 residues. CDR3 sequence: CASRSSGANVLTF. The CDR3 DNA is TGTGCCAGCAGGAGCTCTGGGGCCAACGTCCTGACTTTC.